Listed below are T cell receptor beta chains from one sample, sequenced in a study of blood T cell repertoires in COVID-19. Data came from immunoSEQ multiplex PCR; TCRdb stores just in-frame clones and leaves some out. The sample records over 80,000 clones, approximately 91% being singletons. Sequencing used peripheral blood. All receptors derive from a man aged 60 to 69 with acute or convalescent COVID-19. The CDR3 runs from the conserved cysteine through the conserved F or W. The D gene is left open where the match is weak. Clone size, where shown, is once, few, many, or a class for clones that have expanded.

once 14 TRBJ2-7 NA TRBV24-1 TGTGCCACCAGTGATCCCCGGGTGAATCGGGAGCAGTACTTC CATSDPRVNREQYF
NA 14 TRBJ2-2 NA TRBV28 TGTGCCAGCATCCAACAGGGTAGGACCGGGGAGCTGTTTTTT CASIQQGRTGELFF
NA 12 TRBJ2-1 NA TRBV12-3/TRBV12-4 TGTGCCAGCAGTTTAAACGACAGGAAGCAGTTCTTC CASSLNDRKQFF
NA 15 TRBJ2-3 TRBD2 TRBV6-5 TGTGCCAGCAGTCCGCACGGGAGGGCCACAGATACGCAGTATTTT CASSPHGRATDTQYF
once 15 TRBJ1-1 NA TRBV10-3 TGTGCCATCAGTGACAACGGACAGCTGAACACTGAAGCTTTCTTT CAISDNGQLNTEAFF
once 13 TRBJ2-7 NA TRBV7-6 TGTGCCAGCAGCTTAGTTTGGGGCCACGAGCAGTACTTC CASSLVWGHEQYF
few 17 TRBJ2-7 TRBD2 TRBV11-2 TGTGCCAGCAGCTTATTCGGGGGTCTAGCGGAAGACTACGAGCAGTACTTC CASSLFGGLAEDYEQYF
NA 16 TRBJ2-3 NA TRBV2 TGTGCCAGCAGTAACTCCCACACGGGGAGCACAGATACGCAGTATTTT CASSNSHTGSTDTQYF
NA 15 TRBJ1-1 NA TRBV2 TGTGCCAGCATAGACGCGACAACAACGAACACTGAAGCTTTCTTT CASIDATTTNTEAFF
NA 15 TRBJ2-7 TRBD2 TRBV7-2 TGTGCCAGCAGCTTAGAAGCGGGAGGGTTCTACGAGCAGTACTTC CASSLEAGGFYEQYF
NA 14 TRBJ1-1 TRBD1 TRBV25-1 TGTGCCAGCAGAAGGACAGGAACGAACACTGAAGCTTTCTTT CASRRTGTNTEAFF
once 14 TRBJ2-7 TRBD2 TRBV13 TGTGCCAGCAGCCCGGGGACTAGCGGCTACGAGCAGTACTTC CASSPGTSGYEQYF
NA 14 TRBJ1-5 TRBD1 TRBV7-2 TGTGCCAGCAGCCAGACAGGGGGCAATCAGCCCCAGCATTTT CASSQTGGNQPQHF
NA 12 TRBJ2-1 NA TRBV27 TGTGCCAGCAGGGAGGGATGGAATGAGCAGTTCTTC CASREGWNEQFF
NA 15 TRBJ1-5 TRBD1 TRBV19 TGTGCCAGTAGGGGACGGACAGGGGCGGATCAGCCCCAGCATTTT CASRGRTGADQPQHF
NA 14 TRBJ1-1 NA TRBV7-2 TGTGCCAGCAGCTTAGCGGGGGGGCAGACTGAAGCTTTCTTT CASSLAGGQTEAFF
NA 16 TRBJ2-7 TRBD2 TRBV6-4 TGTGCCAGCAGTGACAGATGCGGGAGGACCGCCTACGAGCAGTACTTC CASSDRCGRTAYEQYF
NA 14 TRBJ2-7 TRBD1 TRBV27 TGTGCCAGCAGTCCATCCGGGACAGGCTACGAGCAGTACTTC CASSPSGTGYEQYF
once 14 TRBJ2-5 NA TRBV11-3 TGTGCCAGCAGCTTAGTCAGAGGGCAAGAGACCCAGTACTTC CASSLVRGQETQYF
NA 15 TRBJ2-7 TRBD2 TRBV15 TGTGCCACCAGCAGGGGGACTAGCGGTGAATACGAGCAGTACTTC CATSRGTSGEYEQYF
once 13 TRBJ1-2 NA TRBV3-1/TRBV3-2 TGTGCCAGCAGCCAAAGACAGATCTATGGCTACACCTTC CASSQRQIYGYTF
NA 14 TRBJ1-5 NA TRBV19 TGTGCCAGTAAAAGGCAGGGCCTATATCAGCCCCAGCATTTT CASKRQGLYQPQHF
once 16 TRBJ2-5 NA TRBV19 TGTGCCAGTACCCCCCGAGGGGGGAGGGCCTGGGAGACCCAGTACTTC CASTPRGGRAWETQYF
NA 14 TRBJ1-5 NA TRBV30 TGTGCCTGGAGTCTCAGGGGCGCCAATCAGCCCCAGCATTTT CAWSLRGANQPQHF
NA 13 TRBJ2-7 TRBD2 TRBV18 TGTGCCACCGGGGGGACGGAGTCCTACGAGCAGTACTTC CATGGTESYEQYF
few 16 TRBJ2-1 NA TRBV2 TGTGCCAGCAGTGAAGTTTTGGGTAGCGGCAGGAATGAGCAGTTCTTC CASSEVLGSGRNEQFF
NA 13 TRBJ1-1 NA TRBV9 TGTGCCAGCAGCGTAGATAAGAACACTGAAGCTTTCTTT CASSVDKNTEAFF
once 12 TRBJ1-5 NA TRBV30 TGTGCCTGGAGTGAATATGAGGGGCCCCAGCATTTT CAWSEYEGPQHF
NA 17 TRBJ1-3 TRBD1 TRBV7-9 TGTGCCAGCAGCTTAGTACAGGGGCTCAGCTCTGGAAACACCATATATTTT CASSLVQGLSSGNTIYF
NA 16 TRBJ2-3 TRBD1 TRBV9 TGTGCCAGCAGCGTAGCCCCAGGGGGCGGTGGGGGTACGCAGTATTTT CASSVAPGGGGGTQYF
NA 16 TRBJ1-2 TRBD1 TRBV5-6 TGTGCCAGCAGCTTTTGGGACAGGGGAACTAACTATGGCTACACCTTC CASSFWDRGTNYGYTF